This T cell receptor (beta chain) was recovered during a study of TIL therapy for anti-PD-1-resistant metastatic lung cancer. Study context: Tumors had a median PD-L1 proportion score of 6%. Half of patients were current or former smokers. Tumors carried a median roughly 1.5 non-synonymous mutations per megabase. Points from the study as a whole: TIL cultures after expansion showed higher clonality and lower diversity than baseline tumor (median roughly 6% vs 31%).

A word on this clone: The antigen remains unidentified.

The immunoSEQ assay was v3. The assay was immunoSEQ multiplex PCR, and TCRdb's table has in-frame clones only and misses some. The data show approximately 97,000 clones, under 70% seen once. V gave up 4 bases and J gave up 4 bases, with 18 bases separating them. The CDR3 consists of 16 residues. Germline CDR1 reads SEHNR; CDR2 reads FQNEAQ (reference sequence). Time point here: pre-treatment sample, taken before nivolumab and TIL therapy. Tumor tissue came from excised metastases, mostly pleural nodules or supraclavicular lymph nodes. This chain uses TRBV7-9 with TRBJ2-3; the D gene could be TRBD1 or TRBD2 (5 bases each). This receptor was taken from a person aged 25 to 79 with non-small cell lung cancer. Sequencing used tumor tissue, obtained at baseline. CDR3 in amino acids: CASSSRLTEGADTQYF. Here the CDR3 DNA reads TGTGCCAGCAGCTCGAGATTGACAGAGGGCGCAGATACGCAGTATTTT. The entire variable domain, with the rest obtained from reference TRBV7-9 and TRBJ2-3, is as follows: DTGVSQNPRHKITKRGQNVTFRCDPISEHNRLYWYRQTLGQGPEFLTYFQNEAQLEKSRLLSDRFSAERPKGSFSTLEIQRTEQGDSAMYLCASSSRLTEGADTQYFGPGTRLTVL.